These 7 T cell receptor beta chains were all obtained from the same sample, sequenced in a study of blood T cells in healthy people across ages. Primed by a sample-barcoded 5' primer and a J-beta primer mix, a second PCR proceeded for 7 to 11 cycles. TCRdb reprocessed the 5' RACE reads via MiXCR and lists one record per CDR3 protein. The repertoire holds roughly 2 million distinct CDR3 sequences, roughly 49% seen once, with roughly 2.1% in the top ten. The sample taken for sequencing was blood. These receptors were taken from a woman aged 35 to 49 in good health.

This clonotype was recorded a few times. This rearrangement joins TRBV27 to TRBJ2-5; TRBD1 agrees at 12 bases. Unmatched junction bases numbered 10, after V lost 6 bases and J lost 2 bases. The CDR3 is made up of 17 amino acids. CDR1 and CDR2 (germline): MNHEY, SMNVEV (reference sequence). The DNA for the CDR3 is TGTGCCAGCAGACGGACGGGGACAGGGGGCGGGCAAGAGACCCAGTACTTC. Amino acid sequence: CASRRTGTGGGQETQYF.

The chain joins TRBV6-1 to TRBJ2-4; TRBD1 or TRBD2 may be the D gene (5 bases each). Trimming pared 3 bases from V and 6 bases from J, leaving 6 bases between. Germline V gene data show CDR1 as MNHNS and CDR2 as SASEGT. The CDR3 has 12 amino acids. The CDR3 coding sequence is TGTGCCAGCAGTGAGGGGACAAACATTCAGTACTTC. Translated: CASSEGTNIQYF.

This sequence joins TRBV10-3 and TRBJ2-3; the D gene is possibly TRBD1 (6 bases). This CDR3 comprises 15 residues. Per germline, CDR1 ENHRY and CDR2 SYGVKD. The V gene lost 2 bases and the J gene lost 4 bases, with 13 bases spanning the gap. The CDR3 protein is CAISEHREGPDTQYF. The CDR3 DNA sequence: TGTGCCATCAGTGAGCACAGGGAAGGCCCAGATACGCAGTATTTT.

The chain couples TRBV12-3 or TRBV12-4 to TRBJ2-6, with D hard to call. Trimming took off 6 bases at V and 4 bases at J, with 19 bases between the two ends. The CDR3 has 17 residues. The CDR3 DNA reads TGTGCCAGCAGCCCTCGCGTGGGGTTGAGGGGGGCCAACGTCCTGACTTTC. Encoded protein: CASSPRVGLRGANVLTF.

This chain links TRBV28 with TRBJ1-4; TRBD1 is a possible D gene (6 bases). Germline V gives CDR1 MDHEN, CDR2 SYDVKM. V was clipped by 6 bases and J by 2 bases, with 13 bases between them. This CDR3 spans 15 amino acids. Here the CDR3 reads CASSHKGGTNEKLFF. The CDR3 nucleotides are TGTGCCAGCAGCCACAAGGGGGGGACTAATGAAAAACTGTTTTTT.

There are a few counts of this clonotype. The chain has TRBV7-3 and TRBJ2-1, with TRBD2 matching over 7 bases. This CDR3 is 14 amino acids long. V was pared by 5 bases and J by 7 bases, with 8 bases of the junction left unmatched. The germline CDR1 and CDR2 sequences are SGHTA and FQGTGA. CDR3 nucleotides: TGTGCCAGCAGCCCCCAGCGGGGTACGAATGAGCAGTTCTTC. This codes for CASSPQRGTNEQFF.

This chain links TRBV11-2 with TRBJ1-2, with D possibly being TRBD1 (5 bases). CDR1 is SGHAT and CDR2 is FQNNGV in the germline V gene. Trimming shortened V by 1 base and J by 8 bases, and 17 bases separated the two germline ends. The length of the CDR3 is 15 residues. The CDR3 nucleotides are TGTGCCAGCAGCTTAGCCCCCGGGACGCCGGGGGGCTACACCTTC. It specifies CASSLAPGTPGGYTF.